This record concerns one T cell receptor beta chain sequence. Its matching antigen is unknown. This record belongs to a study of T cells after yellow fever vaccination. Study results and limitations: Although the secondary response was weaker, it peaked faster, at day 5 versus 15.

Making TCR cDNA involved 5'RACE template switching, which added UMIs and a universal primer site. One entry per CDR3 protein results from TCRdb running MiXCR on the 5' RACE reads. This sample yields nearly 550,000 distinct CDR3 sequences, of which over 15% are seen a single time; around an eighth belongs to the top ten. Sequenced here: PBMCs, sampled 15 days after the yellow fever booster vaccination. The sequence came from a man younger than 40 who received the YFV17D yellow fever vaccine.

As DNA, the CDR3 is TGTGCCAGCAGCTTAGGTTTCGGCCATCAGTTCTTC. Translated: CASSLGFGHQFF. V and J are TRBV11-2 and TRBJ2-1; D gene uncertain. Trimming left V 1 base short and J 13 bases short, with 11 bases between. CDR3 length: 12 amino acids. Germline V gives CDR1 SGHAT, CDR2 FQNNGV.